The 23 T cell receptor beta chains listed next were all sequenced from one sample in a study of radiotherapy plus CTLA-4 blockade in lung cancer (dated by TCRdb to about 2018). The library was built by means of the immunoSEQ multiplex PCR assay. The immuneACCESS repertoire file appears here via TCRdb, limited to in-frame rearrangements. These files lack a portion of the clones; in checked studies, under half of the deficit traces to unresolved V genes, and the cause of the others is not known. The sample table lists some 70,000 clones, about four fifths of them with a count of one. The ten largest clones capture approximately 4.1% of the sample. The source was peripheral blood, collected from a patient treated with radiotherapy plus ipilimumab. These receptors all come from a human donor with non-small cell lung cancer who had a partial response to radiotherapy plus ipilimumab.

The V gene is TRBV7-8, the J gene TRBJ2-1; no definite D call. From germline, CDR1 is SGHVS and CDR2 FQNEAQ. The V and J ends lost 1 base and 10 bases respectively, with 5 bases between them. The CDR3 has 11 amino acids. The CDR3 DNA sequence: TGTGCCAGCAGCTTAGGCCGGGAGCAGTTCTTC. This codes for CASSLGREQFF.

J is TRBJ2-1 and V is TRBV28, with 8 bases lining up with TRBD2. After removal of 6 bases from V and 0 bases from J, the junction contained 7 bases not matched to a gene. The CDR3 spans 16 residues. CDR1 is MDHEN, CDR2 SYDVKM, per germline. The CDR3 reads CASSPTSESSYNEQFF. CDR3 DNA sequence: TGTGCCAGCAGCCCGACTAGCGAAAGCTCCTACAATGAGCAGTTCTTC.

The genes are TRBV2 and TRBJ2-2, with 11 bases matching TRBD1. The CDR3 covers 19 residues. Germline CDR1 reads SNHLY; CDR2 reads FYNNEI. With 5 bases clipped from V and 0 bases from J, the junction kept 11 bases outside the gene matches. The CDR3 region has the DNA TGTGCCAGCAGTTCCCCGGGACAGGGGGAACTGTCGAACACCGGGGAGCTGTTTTTT. Translated, it gives CASSSPGQGELSNTGELFF. Based on the CDR3 plus reference TRBV2 and TRBJ2-2, the full variable domain is EPEVTQTPSHQVTQMGQEVILRCVPISNHLYFYWYRQILGQKVEFLVSFYNNEISEKSEIFDDQFSVERPDGSNFTLKIRSTKLEDSAMYFCASSSPGQGELSNTGELFFGEGSRLTVL.

The chain couples TRBV6-5 to TRBJ1-2; tentatively, D is TRBD1 (5 bases). CDR1 is MNHEY, CDR2 SVGAGI, per germline. The CDR3 totals 15 residues. Trimming pared 2 bases from V and 6 bases from J, leaving 16 bases between. The chain's CDR3 is CASSYQQGSRNGYTF. The DNA of the CDR3 is TGTGCCAGCAGTTACCAGCAGGGAAGTAGGAATGGCTACACCTTC.

The J gene is TRBJ2-7, the V gene TRBV11-2; TRBD2 aligns across 13 bases. CDR1 SGHAT and CDR2 FQNNGV come from the germline V gene. This CDR3 contains 17 residues. Trimming at V came to 0 bases and at J to 6 bases, leaving 8 bases not matched to a gene. The CDR3 nucleotides are TGTGCCAGCAGCTTAGATCTCGGGACTAGCGGGACCGGCGAGCAGTACTTC. Amino acids: CASSLDLGTSGTGEQYF.

The chain uses TRBV28 and TRBJ2-7, with D perhaps matching TRBD2 (7 bases). This CDR3 is built from 15 residues. The V and J ends lost 7 bases and 3 bases respectively, with 19 bases between them. Germline CDR1 reads MDHEN; CDR2 reads SYDVKM. In DNA, the CDR3 is TGTGCCAGCAATCCCCTGAGGGGGGGATTCTACGAGCAGTACTTC. Translating gives CASNPLRGGFYEQYF.

The V call is TRBV9, the J call TRBJ1-2; tentative D call: TRBD1 (5 bases). Trimming removed 7 bases at V and 0 bases at J, with 7 bases between. The CDR3 runs to 12 residues. CDR1 SGDLS and CDR2 YYNGEE come from the germline V gene. CDR3 amino acids: CASGRANYGYTF. The CDR3 nucleotides are TGTGCCAGCGGCAGGGCTAACTATGGCTACACCTTC.

The V call is TRBV4-1, the J call TRBJ2-3; 8 bases align to TRBD2. Germline-derived CDR1 and CDR2 are MGHRA and YSYEKL. V gave up 4 bases and J gave up 2 bases; unmatched junction bases: 8. The length of the CDR3 is 16 residues. In nucleotides, the CDR3 is TGCGCCAGCAGCCTAGTACTAGCGGTCCACACAGATACGCAGTATTTT. It yields the protein CASSLVLAVHTDTQYF.

The chain has TRBV11-2 and TRBJ2-7; D is unresolved. The CDR3 runs 12 residues. Germline CDR1 SGHAT, CDR2 FQNNGV. The V end lost 3 bases, the J end lost 5 bases, and 8 bases lay between the germline ends. The CDR3 DNA is TGTGCCAGCAGCTTTTTAAGAGACGAGCAGTACTTC. This translates into CASSFLRDEQYF. The full variable domain, with the rest looked up from reference TRBV11-2 and TRBJ2-7, is EAGVAQSPRYKIIEKRQSVAFWCNPISGHATLYWYQQILGQGPKLLIQFQNNGVVDDSQLPKDRFSAERLKGVDSTLKIQPAKLEDSAVYLCASSFLRDEQYFGPGTRLTVT.

V and J are TRBV7-3 and TRBJ1-2; D is unclear. This CDR3 spans 14 amino acids. Germline CDR1 reads SGHTA; CDR2 reads FQGTGA. The germline V and J ends were trimmed by 5 bases and 0 bases, with 10 bases remaining between them. In DNA, the CDR3 is TGTGCCAGCAGCCCGCAGGTTACTAACTATGGCTACACCTTC. It translates to CASSPQVTNYGYTF.

The chain is built from TRBV19 and TRBJ1-5, with TRBD1 matching over 9 bases. Germline lookup yields CDR1 LNHDA and CDR2 SQIVND (reference sequence). Germline trimming cut 1 base from V and 0 bases from J; bases unmatched to any gene: 10. CDR3 length: 19 amino acids. The CDR3 loop reads CASSIVRDRVSGSNQPQHF. CDR3 coding DNA: TGTGCCAGTAGTATAGTGAGGGACAGGGTATCTGGTAGCAATCAGCCCCAGCATTTT.

This clone appeared a single time. This chain joins TRBV5-1 and TRBJ1-4, with D possibly TRBD1 on 5 matching bases. Germline V gives CDR1 SGHRS, CDR2 YFSETQ. V was pared by 3 bases and J by 7 bases, with 19 bases between. The CDR3 has 16 residues. CDR3 sequence (DNA): TGCGCCAGCAGCTCTAACCAGCGACAGTCGGGTGAAAAACTGTTTTTT. Translating gives CASSSNQRQSGEKLFF.

This clone was found a few times. CDR3 region: CASSVPGQGYGYTF. The CDR3, as DNA: TGTGCCAGCAGTGTCCCGGGACAGGGTTATGGCTACACCTTC. The V and J genes are TRBV28 and TRBJ1-2, with 9 positions matching TRBD1. Germline CDR1 and CDR2: MDHEN and SYDVKM. V lost 5 bases and J lost 5; bases outside the gene matches: 6. The CDR3 covers 14 residues.

This chain links TRBV7-8 with TRBJ1-1, with D perhaps matching TRBD1 (6 bases). Germline CDR1 is SGHVS and CDR2 is FQNEAQ. The CDR3 contains 14 residues. Trimming removed 2 bases from V and 2 bases from J, with 9 bases in between. The CDR3 region is CASSLNRVNTEAFF. The CDR3 DNA follows: TGTGCCAGCAGCTTAAACAGGGTCAACACTGAAGCTTTCTTT.

The chain recombines TRBV5-4 with TRBJ2-7; TRBD2 aligns across 7 bases. Germline V lookup: CDR1 SGHNT, CDR2 YYREEE (reference sequence). V shed 2 bases and J 2 bases; nucleotides not matched to a gene: 7. This CDR3 region has 15 residues. This CDR3 is CASSFGAGETYEQYF. The DNA of the CDR3 is TGTGCCAGCAGCTTCGGGGCGGGAGAAACCTACGAGCAGTACTTC.

The genes are TRBV18 and TRBJ2-1; 8 nucleotides match TRBD2. J gave up 5 bases and V 2 bases, and 8 bases lay outside the gene matches. Germline V lookup: CDR1 KGHSH, CDR2 LQKENI. This CDR3 comprises 16 residues. CDR3 sequence reads: CASSPILGLADNEQFF. The CDR3 DNA is TGTGCCAGCTCACCAATCCTAGGACTAGCTGACAATGAGCAGTTCTTC.

This chain uses TRBV15 with TRBJ2-1, with D possibly being TRBD2 (6 bases). Germline values: CDR1 LNHNV, CDR2 YYDKDF (reference sequence). Trimming removed 0 bases at V and 2 bases at J, with 14 bases between. The CDR3 consists of 17 residues. This chain's CDR3 is CATSREIGDSAYNEQFF. The CDR3 bases are TGTGCCACCAGCAGAGAAATCGGGGACTCGGCCTACAATGAGCAGTTCTTC.

This sequence joins TRBV9 and TRBJ2-5, with 9 bases lining up with TRBD2. Trimming took 4 bases from V and 5 from J; bases not matched to a gene: 12. Germline V lookup: CDR1 SGDLS, CDR2 YYNGEE. The CDR3 consists of 16 residues. CDR3 DNA sequence: TGTGCCAGCAGCCCTAGTGGAGCGGGAGGCCTGGAGACCCAGTACTTC. This sequence encodes CASSPSGAGGLETQYF.

The chain is built from TRBV19 and TRBJ2-2; TRBD1 matches at 9 bases. After removal of 5 bases from V and 3 bases from J, the junction contained 4 bases not matched to a gene. The CDR3 runs 15 residues. Germline V gives CDR1 LNHDA, CDR2 SQIVND (reference sequence). CDR3: CASSPRDRDTGELFF. The CDR3 bases are TGTGCCAGTAGTCCCCGGGACAGGGACACCGGGGAGCTGTTTTTT.

J is TRBJ2-7 and V is TRBV18; possibly TRBD2 for D (6 bases). Germline V gene lookup returns CDR1 KGHSH and CDR2 LQKENI. The CDR3 runs 14 residues. V lost 5 bases, J lost 0 bases, and 11 bases lay in between. CDR3 coding DNA: TGTGCCAGCTCAGAGGGACTCCTCTCCTACGAGCAGTACTTC. The encoded protein is CASSEGLLSYEQYF.

This chain uses TRBV7-9 with TRBJ1-3; D is possibly TRBD1 (5 bases). CDR3 length: 16 residues. V lost 0 bases and J lost 2, with 11 bases in between. Looked up from germline, CDR1 is SEHNR and CDR2 is FQNEAQ (reference sequence). Here the CDR3 DNA reads TGTGCCAGCAGCTTAGCGGCAGGGCTTGCTGGAAACACCATATATTTT. The encoded protein is CASSLAAGLAGNTIYF.

The rearrangement links TRBV5-1 to TRBJ2-2; tentative D call: TRBD1 (5 bases). CDR1 and CDR2 (germline): SGHRS, YFSETQ. Deletions cut 4 bases from V and 1 base from J, with 11 bases between. The CDR3 spans 15 residues. DNA of the CDR3: TGCGCCAGCAGCGGCGCAGGGAAGAACACCGGGGAGCTGTTTTTT. Translating gives CASSGAGKNTGELFF.

The table lists this clone with a count of one. The V gene is TRBV2, the J gene TRBJ2-5, with 8 bases aligning to TRBD2. This CDR3 contains 17 residues. The germline V gene encodes CDR1 SNHLY and CDR2 FYNNEI. Trimming at V came to 3 bases and at J to 0 bases, leaving 9 bases not matched to a gene. The CDR3 nucleotides read TGTGCCAGCAGTGAGGTTGTCGGGACTAGGTACCAAGAGACCCAGTACTTC. Protein product: CASSEVVGTRYQETQYF.